Many counts were recorded for the clone carrying this T cell receptor beta chain. The data are from a study of regulatory T cells in long-lasting Graves disease. Study in general: Those Graves' patients who were newly diagnosed had been on antithyroid drugs under 3 months.

Construction of TCR beta libraries relied on iRepertoire HTBI primers and on Arm-PCR targeting CDR3 regions. MiXCR was run by TCRdb on the multiplex PCR reads, yielding one entry per CDR3 protein. Here the sample spans about 330,000 distinct CDR3 sequences, about 17% being singletons. From germline, CDR1 is LNHNV and CDR2 YYDKDF (reference sequence). The CDR3 loop spans 18 amino acids. Trimming removed 0 bases from V and 3 bases from J, with 21 bases in between. Documented time point: newly diagnosed GD, antithyroid drugs for less than 3 months. Researchers made the TCR library from RNA that was extracted from PBMCs. Patients came from an endocrinology department in Xi'an, China. This same sample was also part of a study on T cells in Graves' hyperthyroidism and ophthalmopathy. As that report states: For the diagnoses, clinical symptoms, serum thyroxine and TRAb, thyroid ultrasound and orbital computed tomography were used. In blood, most of the thyroid clonotypes expanded above 0.001 were also present.

The source material was peripheral blood mononuclear cells (PBMCs), sampled at new diagnosis, from a patient treated with antithyroid drugs. The receptor was derived from a woman under 30 with Graves disease. This rearrangement joins TRBV15 to TRBJ2-7; D is possibly TRBD2 (6 bases). This CDR3 reads CATSRDRLGGGSHYEQYF. The CDR3 DNA reads as TGTGCCACCAGCAGAGACAGATTGGGAGGAGGGAGCCACTACGAGCAGTACTTC.